These 26 T cell receptor beta chains came from one sample sequenced in a study of PD-L1 blockade in urothelial cancer. Data came from immunoSEQ multiplex PCR; TCRdb stores just in-frame clones and leaves some out. The table shows 35,000 to 50,000 clones, with 81% occurring only once. The sample in question was PBMCs, obtained around atezolizumab (anti-PD-L1) treatment. These receptors were collected from an older man with urothelial cancer.

CDR3 sequence reads: CASSFGTGPVAEAFF. Written as DNA, the CDR3 is TGTGCCAGCAGCTTTGGAACAGGCCCGGTGGCTGAAGCTTTCTTT. The chain carries TRBV7-2 and TRBJ1-1; D might be TRBD1 (5 bases). V was clipped by 3 bases and J by 6 bases, with 17 bases between them. Germline CDR1 reads SGHTA; CDR2 reads FQGNSA. The CDR3 consists of 15 residues. The variable domain in full, with the rest retrieved from reference TRBV7-2 and TRBJ1-1, is GAGVSQSPSNKVTEKGKDVELRCDPISGHTALYWYRQSLGQGLEFLIYFQGNSAPDKSGLPSDRFSAERTGGSVSTLTIQRTQQEDSAVYLCASSFGTGPVAEAFFGQGTRLTVV.

The CDR3: CASSSPGTGKNEQFF. DNA of the CDR3: TGTGCCAGCAGTTCGCCGGGGACAGGGAAAAATGAGCAGTTCTTC. The chain recombines TRBV28 with TRBJ2-1; 9 positions match TRBD1. The CDR3 loop spans 15 amino acids. Losses at the gene ends were 4 bases for V and 7 bases for J; bases not matched to a gene: 8. The germline V gene has CDR1 MDHEN and CDR2 SYDVKM.

This sequence joins TRBV7-2 and TRBJ1-5; 9 nucleotides line up with TRBD1. CDR1 SGHTA and CDR2 FQGNSA come from the germline V gene. J was trimmed by 6 bases and V by 4 bases; bases with no gene match: 7. This CDR3 spans 15 amino acids. CDR3 sequence reads: CASSSTGQGVQPQHF. The DNA of the CDR3 is TGTGCCAGCAGCTCCACGGGACAGGGCGTTCAGCCCCAGCATTTT.

V gene TRBV5-6 combines with J gene TRBJ1-1; tentatively, D is TRBD1 (5 bases). The CDR3 is 13 residues long. V lost 4 bases, J lost 5 bases, and 12 bases lay in between. In germline, CDR1 is SGHDT, CDR2 YYEEEE. CDR3 nucleotides: TGTGCCAGCAGCACAGCGGGGACGACTGAAGCTTTCTTT. Its translation is CASSTAGTTEAFF.

V and J are TRBV25-1 and TRBJ1-5, with D possibly matching TRBD1 (5 bases). The germline V gene encodes CDR1 MGHDK and CDR2 SYGVNS. With 5 bases removed from V and 9 bases from J, the gap between germline ends came to 20 bases. The CDR3 totals 15 residues. The CDR3 region has the DNA TGTGCCAGCAGTCCAGGGTCCAGTAAAGGGCTGCCCCAGCATTTT. It specifies CASSPGSSKGLPQHF.

CDR3 sequence (DNA): TGTGCCAGTAAAGGTCAAGGGCAGGGAAGAACTAATGAAAAACTGTTTTTT. It yields the protein CASKGQGQGRTNEKLFF. J is TRBJ1-4 and V is TRBV19; TRBD1 is a possible D gene (5 bases). Between the trimmed V and J ends, which lost 7 bases and 1 base, there was a span of 19 bases. CDR1 LNHDA and CDR2 SQIVND come from the germline V gene (reference sequence). The CDR3 runs 17 residues.

This clone was detected only a few times. The chain joins TRBV4-3 to TRBJ1-1, with 7 positions matching TRBD1. Trimming took 0 bases from V and 7 from J; bases not matched to a gene: 5. CDR1 and CDR2 from the germline V gene are LGHNA and YSLEER. The CDR3 runs 14 residues. CDR3 in amino acids: CASSQDGTAIEAFF. DNA of the CDR3: TGCGCCAGCAGCCAAGATGGGACAGCGATTGAAGCTTTCTTT.

In DNA form, the CDR3 reads TGTGCCAGTAGTATAGGGTACCGGAGGGACACTGAAGCTTTCTTT. This sequence encodes CASSIGYRRDTEAFF. The chain is built from TRBV19 and TRBJ1-1; D is unresolved. Germline V gene lookup returns CDR1 LNHDA and CDR2 SQIVND (reference sequence). Trimming stripped 1 base from V and 3 bases from J, with 12 bases between. The CDR3 runs 15 residues.

The chain uses TRBV7-2 and TRBJ2-1; TRBD2 matches 7 bases. V shed 5 bases, J shed 2 bases, and the junction held 6 bases outside the gene matches. CDR1 is SGHTA, CDR2 FQGNSA, per germline. The CDR3 length is 15 residues. This chain's CDR3 is CASSPSGETYNEQFF. The CDR3 DNA is TGTGCCAGCAGCCCCAGCGGGGAGACCTACAATGAGCAGTTCTTC.

The V and J genes are TRBV11-2 and TRBJ2-3, with TRBD2 identical over 11 bases. J was trimmed by 4 bases and V by 5 bases; bases with no gene match: 8. Per the germline V gene, CDR1 is SGHAT and CDR2 is FQNNGV. This CDR3 is built from 16 residues. In nucleotides, the CDR3 is TGTGCCAGCAGCCCGTACGGGACTAGCGGAGCAGATACGCAGTATTTT. This translates into CASSPYGTSGADTQYF.

The rearrangement links TRBV19 to TRBJ2-2; 8 bases fit TRBD2. Germline CDR1 LNHDA, CDR2 SQIVND (reference sequence). The CDR3 has 15 amino acids. Trimming removed 7 bases from V and 4 bases from J; junction bases left unmatched: 8. CDR3 nucleotide sequence: TGTGCCAGTACGCGAGCGGGAGACCCCACCGGGGAGCTGTTTTTT. Its protein is CASTRAGDPTGELFF.

The chain is built from TRBV10-3 and TRBJ1-1; perhaps TRBD1 as D (5 bases). V lost 3 bases, J lost 10 bases, and 18 bases lay in between. Germline lookup yields CDR1 ENHRY and CDR2 SYGVKD. The CDR3 has 14 amino acids. The CDR3 loop is CAISEGENGGGAFF. The CDR3 DNA reads TGTGCCATCAGTGAAGGTGAGAACGGGGGGGGAGCTTTCTTT.

J is TRBJ2-5 and V is TRBV18, with TRBD1 identical over 9 bases. Germline V lookup: CDR1 KGHSH, CDR2 LQKENI. The CDR3 extends over 16 amino acids. The ends lost 2 bases at V and 5 bases at J; junction bases unmatched: 9. The CDR3 sequence: CASSPGSGTGRETQYF. The CDR3 DNA is TGTGCCAGCTCACCAGGGTCCGGGACAGGGCGGGAGACCCAGTACTTC. Full variable domain (rest looked up from reference TRBV18 and TRBJ2-5): NAGVMQNPRHLVRRRGQEARLRCSPMKGHSHVYWYRQLPEEGLKFMVYLQKENIIDESGMPKERFSAEFPKEGPSILRIQQVVRGDSAAYFCASSPGSGTGRETQYFGPGTRLLVL.

V gene TRBV7-6 combines with J gene TRBJ2-3; 12 bases map to TRBD2. CDR1 is SGHVS and CDR2 is FNYEAQ in the germline V gene. V dropped 5 bases and J dropped 2; count of bases not matched to a gene: 8. The CDR3 is 17 amino acids. CDR3 nucleotides: TGTGCCAGCAGCCCTTTTCTAGCGGGAGGGTTCACAGATACGCAGTATTTT. It encodes CASSPFLAGGFTDTQYF.

This chain joins TRBV5-4 and TRBJ2-7; D is unclear. This CDR3 is built from 13 residues. CDR1 and CDR2 from the germline V gene are SGHNT and YYREEE (reference sequence). The V end lost 3 bases, the J end lost 2 bases, and 9 bases lay between the germline ends. The CDR3 DNA sequence: TGTGCCAGCAGCTCCTCCGAGGCCTACGAGCAGTACTTC. The encoded protein is CASSSSEAYEQYF.

This clone was detected once. The chain links TRBV7-2 to TRBJ2-2, with D perhaps TRBD1 (6 bases). Germline V gene sequence: CDR1 SGHTA, CDR2 FQGNSA. The germline V and J ends were trimmed by 5 bases and 6 bases, with 13 bases remaining between them. The CDR3 totals 14 residues. CDR3 amino acids: CASSLTGFAGELFF. CDR3 sequence (DNA): TGTGCCAGCAGCCTTACAGGGTTCGCCGGGGAGCTGTTTTTT.

The rearrangement links TRBV19 to TRBJ1-5; D is unclear. The CDR3 contains 14 residues. Trimming pared 0 bases from V and 6 bases from J, leaving 9 bases between. Germline assignment: CDR1 LNHDA and CDR2 SQIVND (reference sequence). The CDR3 nucleotides read TGTGCCAGTAGTATAGACTTTTCGTCTCAGCCCCAGCATTTT. The encoded protein is CASSIDFSSQPQHF.

The chain carries TRBV19 and TRBJ1-2, with a possible D match to TRBD1 (6 bases). V lost 6 bases, J lost 5 bases, and 13 bases lay in between. Germline CDR1 is LNHDA and CDR2 is SQIVND (reference sequence). This CDR3 has 13 amino acids. The CDR3 region is CASRWVQGYGYTF. CDR3 DNA sequence: TGTGCCAGTAGATGGGTGCAGGGGTATGGCTACACCTTC.

V is TRBV4-1 and J is TRBJ2-1; 8 bases line up with TRBD2. With V trimmed by 1 base and J by 0 bases, 2 bases remained unmatched. CDR3 size: 16 residues. Germline lookup yields CDR1 MGHRA and CDR2 YSYEKL. CDR3 DNA: TGCGCCAGCAGCCAAGGGAGCGGGAGCTCCTACAATGAGCAGTTCTTC. Its protein product is CASSQGSGSSYNEQFF.

This clone was recorded only once. The rearrangement uses TRBV7-9 and TRBJ2-6; D not resolved. CDR3 length: 16 amino acids. V lost 1 base to trimming and J lost 0 bases, with 7 bases between them. Germline values: CDR1 SEHNR, CDR2 FQNEAQ (reference sequence). In DNA form, the CDR3 reads TGTGCCAGCAGCTTAGGACACGACTCTGGGGCCAACGTCCTGACTTTC. It specifies CASSLGHDSGANVLTF.

The rearrangement joins TRBV7-9 to TRBJ2-1; 7 nucleotides match TRBD1. The CDR3 is made up of 15 amino acids. V was clipped by 5 bases and J by 1 base; unmatched bases: 5. Germline V gene lookup returns CDR1 SEHNR and CDR2 FQNEAQ (reference sequence). The CDR3 nucleotides are TGTGCCAGCAGCGCACCGGGACAGTCCTACAATGAGCAGTTCTTC. This translates into CASSAPGQSYNEQFF.

This chain connects TRBV7-2 to TRBJ2-3, with 11 bases aligning to TRBD1. The V segment lost 2 bases and the J segment 6 bases; nucleotides outside the gene matches: 4. This CDR3 is 15 amino acids long. Per germline, CDR1 SGHTA and CDR2 FQGNSA. The CDR3 spells CASSLRTGGADTQYF. The CDR3 DNA sequence: TGTGCCAGCAGCTTAAGGACAGGGGGCGCTGATACGCAGTATTTT.

This clone was detected only once. V gene TRBV27 combines with J gene TRBJ2-1, with 14 bases fitting TRBD2. V gave up 5 bases and J gave up 7 bases; unmatched junction bases: 4. Germline V lookup: CDR1 MNHEY, CDR2 SMNVEV (reference sequence). The CDR3 extends over 15 amino acids. The CDR3 DNA reads TGTGCCAGCAGTCCCGGGACTAGCGGGAGAAATGAGCAGTTCTTC. Protein: CASSPGTSGRNEQFF.

This chain links TRBV6-1 with TRBJ1-2; D is perhaps TRBD1 (5 bases). CDR1 and CDR2 from the germline V gene are MNHNS and SASEGT. The CDR3 is 13 residues long. The V gene lost 7 bases and the J gene lost 5 bases, with 14 bases spanning the gap. The CDR3 region has the DNA TGTGCCAGCATCCTGGGGGGGTTGTATGGCTACACCTTC. It specifies CASILGGLYGYTF.

V gene TRBV5-4 combines with J gene TRBJ2-1, with D possibly being TRBD1 (5 bases). V was shortened by 9 bases and J by 9 bases, with 19 bases between the two germline ends. CDR3 size: 13 residues. Germline lookup yields CDR1 SGHNT and CDR2 YYREEE (reference sequence). The CDR3 protein is CATKDSYLGEQFF. The CDR3, as DNA: TGTGCCACCAAAGACAGCTACCTCGGTGAGCAGTTCTTC.

The rearrangement joins TRBV15 to TRBJ2-7; 12 nucleotides agree with TRBD1. The CDR3 covers 15 residues. Germline loops: CDR1 LNHNV, CDR2 YYDKDF (reference sequence). Losses at the gene ends were 0 bases for V and 7 bases for J; bases not matched to a gene: 4. CDR3 loop: CATSRDPGQGAEQYF. As DNA, the CDR3 is TGTGCCACCAGCAGAGACCCGGGACAGGGGGCGGAGCAGTACTTC. Using reference TRBV15 and TRBJ2-7 for the parts outside the CDR3, the full variable domain is DAMVIQNPRYQVTQFGKPVTLSCSQTLNHNVMYWYQQKSSQAPKLLFHYYDKDFNNEADTPDNFQSRRPNTSFCFLDIRSPGLGDTAMYLCATSRDPGQGAEQYFGPGTRLTVT.